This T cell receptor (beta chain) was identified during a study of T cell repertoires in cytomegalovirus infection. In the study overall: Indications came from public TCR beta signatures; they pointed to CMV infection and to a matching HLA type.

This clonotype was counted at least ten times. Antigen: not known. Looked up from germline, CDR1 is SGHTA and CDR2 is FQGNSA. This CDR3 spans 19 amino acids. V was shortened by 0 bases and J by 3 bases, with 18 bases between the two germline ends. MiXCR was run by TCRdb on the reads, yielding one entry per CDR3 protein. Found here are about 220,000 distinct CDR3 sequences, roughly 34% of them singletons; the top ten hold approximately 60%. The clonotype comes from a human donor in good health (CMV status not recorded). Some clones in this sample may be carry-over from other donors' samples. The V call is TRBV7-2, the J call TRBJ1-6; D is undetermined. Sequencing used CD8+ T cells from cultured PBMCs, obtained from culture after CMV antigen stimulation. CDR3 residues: CASSLAPGWELHYNSPLHF. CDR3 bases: TGTGCCAGCAGCTTAGCGCCCGGCTGGGAGCTCCACTATAATTCACCCCTCCACTTT.